These 25 T cell receptor beta chains share one sample of origin, sequenced in a study of T cell responses to AZD1222 COVID-19 vaccine. Profiled with immunoSEQ multiplex PCR; TCRdb holds only in-frame clones, not every one. The data show fewer than 180,000 clones, about 92% seen once. The sequencing used peripheral blood, collected 28 days after the second AZD1222 dose. The receptors originated from an adult who received the AZD1222 COVID-19 vaccine.

This clone occurred once. V and J are TRBV6-5 and TRBJ1-3; the D gene is possibly TRBD1 (5 bases). Germline CDR1 reads MNHEY; CDR2 reads SVGAGI. The CDR3 runs to 16 residues. The V gene lost 2 bases and the J gene lost 0 bases, with 11 bases spanning the gap. The DNA of the CDR3 is TGTGCCAGCAGTTACCGACAGTTTACCTCTGGAAACACCATATATTTT. This sequence encodes CASSYRQFTSGNTIYF.

The chain has TRBV19 and TRBJ1-2; D might be TRBD1 (5 bases). Germline CDR1 and CDR2: LNHDA and SQIVND (reference sequence). The CDR3 has 14 amino acids. The V gene lost 5 bases and the J gene lost 6 bases, with 16 bases spanning the gap. The CDR3 protein is CASSPGLGVDGYTF. For the CDR3, the DNA is TGTGCCAGTAGTCCGGGTTTAGGGGTCGATGGCTACACCTTC.

The chain combines TRBV2 with TRBJ2-2; no reliable D call. CDR3 length equals 12 residues. Deletions cut 6 bases from V and 2 bases from J, with 4 bases between. CDR1 SNHLY and CDR2 FYNNEI come from the germline V gene. The CDR3 region is CASRVNTGELFF. The CDR3, as DNA: TGTGCCAGCAGGGTTAACACCGGGGAGCTGTTTTTT.

The gene calls are TRBV9 and TRBJ1-2, with a tentative D call TRBD1 (5 bases). The CDR3 runs to 15 residues. V was shortened by 0 bases and J by 4 bases, with 13 bases between the two germline ends. Germline-derived CDR1 and CDR2 are SGDLS and YYNGEE. The CDR3 region is CASSVEGRTIYGYTF. In DNA form, the CDR3 reads TGTGCCAGCAGCGTAGAGGGACGGACTATCTATGGCTACACCTTC.

The V call is TRBV9, the J call TRBJ2-3; maybe TRBD2 (5 bases). V lost 6 bases and J lost 0, with 8 bases in between. Germline assignment: CDR1 SGDLS and CDR2 YYNGEE. The CDR3 has 13 amino acids. The CDR3 nucleotides are TGTGCCAGCACCCGGACTAGCACAGATACGCAGTATTTT. As protein: CASTRTSTDTQYF.

DNA for the CDR3: TGCGCCAGCAGCATTCCGGGACACTTACCCTACGAGCAGTACTTC. Translated, it gives CASSIPGHLPYEQYF. The chain links TRBV5-1 to TRBJ2-7, with D perhaps TRBD1 (6 bases). Germline-derived CDR1 and CDR2 are SGHRS and YFSETQ. V was pared by 4 bases and J by 2 bases, with 16 bases between. CDR3 size: 15 residues.

This chain connects TRBV14 to TRBJ2-7; 9 bases align to TRBD1. There are 21 residues in the CDR3. Germline CDR1 and CDR2: SGHDN and FVKESK. V shed 0 bases, J shed 0 bases, and the junction held 18 bases outside the gene matches. The DNA for the CDR3 is TGTGCCAGCAGCCAAGATCGCGTAGGGACAGGGTTACGACGGGTCTCCTACGAGCAGTACTTC. Translation gives CASSQDRVGTGLRRVSYEQYF.

The chain couples TRBV6-5 to TRBJ2-5; D might be TRBD1 (6 bases). The CDR3 has 13 amino acids. Deletions cut 6 bases from V and 1 base from J, with 9 bases between. Germline V CDR1 and CDR2: MNHEY, SVGAGI. The CDR3 DNA sequence: TGTGCCAGCAGCAGGACAGTCCAAGAGACCCAGTACTTC. Its protein product is CASSRTVQETQYF.

The chain couples TRBV10-3 to TRBJ2-1; 7 bases agree with TRBD2. The ends lost 8 bases at V and 7 bases at J; junction bases unmatched: 11. CDR3 length: 14 residues. Looked up from germline, CDR1 is ENHRY and CDR2 is SYGVKD. CDR3 nucleotide sequence: TGTGCCATCCGGGATACTAGCGAAATGAATGAGCAGTTCTTC. This translates into CAIRDTSEMNEQFF.

V and J are TRBV5-1 and TRBJ1-6, with TRBD1 matching 9 bases. V shed 3 bases, J shed 7 bases, and the junction held 5 bases outside the gene matches. The CDR3 is 15 amino acids. CDR1 SGHRS and CDR2 YFSETQ come from the germline V gene. CDR3 sequence: CASSSGQGGNSPLHF. For the CDR3, the DNA is TGCGCCAGCAGCTCGGGACAGGGCGGGAATTCACCCCTCCACTTT.

Only one count was recorded for this clone. The chain employs TRBV28 and TRBJ1-3; a possible D gene is TRBD1 (5 bases). The CDR3 is 17 residues long. V lost 5 bases, J lost 0 bases, and 17 bases lay in between. The germline V gene has CDR1 MDHEN and CDR2 SYDVKM. The CDR3 DNA is TGTGCCAGCAGTGGGGTGCATACAGGAGACTCTGGAAACACCATATATTTT. It yields the protein CASSGVHTGDSGNTIYF.

The rearrangement uses TRBV29-1 and TRBJ2-7; no firm D call. The CDR3 is made up of 12 amino acids. CDR1 SQVTM and CDR2 ANQGSEA come from the germline V gene. V was clipped by 6 bases and J by 0 bases, with 9 bases between them. DNA of the CDR3: TGCAGCGTCGGCACTAACTCCTACGAGCAGTACTTC. Amino acids: CSVGTNSYEQYF.

The chain has TRBV29-1 and TRBJ1-2; D uncertain. This CDR3 has 12 residues. Deletions cut 5 bases from V and 8 bases from J, with 15 bases between. Germline CDR1 and CDR2: SQVTM and ANQGSEA. CDR3 sequence (DNA): TGCAGCGTTCACGAGACGGCGCAAGGCTACACCTTC. Its protein product is CSVHETAQGYTF.

The chain uses TRBV10-3 and TRBJ1-3, with D possibly being TRBD1 (5 bases). The CDR3 consists of 15 residues. Trimming removed 2 bases at V and 2 bases at J, with 10 bases between. Germline CDR1 is ENHRY and CDR2 is SYGVKD. This chain's CDR3 is CAISESKGAGNTIYF. CDR3 nucleotide sequence: TGTGCCATCAGTGAGAGCAAAGGGGCTGGAAACACCATATATTTT.

The chain has TRBV21-1 and TRBJ2-7; the tabulated D call, TRBD2, remains unverified against the DNA. TRBV21-1 is a known pseudogene. This CDR3 has 18 amino acids. CDR3 nucleotides: TGTGCCAGCAGCGTCGGGGAGCGGCCCCACCCTTCTGTGTATGAGCAGTACTTC. It is translated as CASSVGERPHPSVYEQYF.

This clone was found a few times. The CDR3 DNA sequence: TGTGCCAGCACCACTGAGGGGCGTAATTCACCCCTCCACTTT. Its protein product is CASTTEGRNSPLHF. This sequence joins TRBV19 and TRBJ1-6; tentatively, D is TRBD1 (5 bases). Trimming left V 9 bases short and J 6 bases short, with 15 bases between. The germline V gene has CDR1 LNHDA and CDR2 SQIVND (reference sequence). CDR3 length equals 14 residues.

The chain uses TRBV28 and TRBJ1-3; no definite D call. The length of the CDR3 is 14 residues. Germline-derived CDR1 and CDR2 are MDHEN and SYDVKM. Trimming shortened V by 3 bases and J by 0 bases, and 6 bases separated the two germline ends. The DNA of the CDR3 is TGTGCCAGCAGTTTCCGGGGCTCTGGAAACACCATATATTTT. Protein product: CASSFRGSGNTIYF.

The CDR3 is CASSQKGIGDLNEQFF. CDR3 bases: TGTGCCAGCAGCCAAAAAGGGATAGGGGATCTAAATGAGCAGTTCTTC. J is TRBJ2-1 and V is TRBV7-8; weak D call: TRBD1 (5 bases). Between the trimmed V and J ends, which lost 5 bases and 7 bases, there was a span of 21 bases. The CDR3 is made up of 16 amino acids. The germline CDR1 and CDR2 sequences are SGHVS and FQNEAQ.

This clone showed up just once. This sequence joins TRBV18 and TRBJ1-1; D not resolved. Germline loops: CDR1 KGHSH, CDR2 LQKENI. The length of the CDR3 is 13 residues. Trimming left V 5 bases short and J 1 base short, with 8 bases between. The CDR3 here is CASSGVENTEAFF. In DNA, the CDR3 is TGTGCCAGCTCAGGCGTTGAGAACACTGAAGCTTTCTTT.

The J gene is TRBJ2-3, the V gene TRBV7-6, with D possibly matching TRBD2 (5 bases). Trimming took off 2 bases at V and 5 bases at J, with 11 bases between the two ends. CDR3 length: 14 residues. CDR1 is SGHVS and CDR2 is FNYEAQ in the germline V gene. The CDR3 DNA sequence: TGTGCCAGCAGCTTAAATTCGGGGAGAGATACGCAGTATTTT. This translates into CASSLNSGRDTQYF.

The V and J genes are TRBV7-9 and TRBJ1-4; D not certain. Germline CDR1 and CDR2: SEHNR and FQNEAQ (reference sequence). The CDR3 runs 12 residues. V lost 3 bases to trimming and J lost 7 bases, with 6 bases between them. CDR3 region: CASSFGSEKLFF. The CDR3 DNA sequence: TGTGCCAGCAGCTTCGGGAGTGAAAAACTGTTTTTT.

This sequence joins TRBV11-2 and TRBJ2-1; D not certain. This CDR3 contains 15 residues. V shed 4 bases and J shed 2 bases, with 12 bases lying between them. Germline CDR1 SGHAT, CDR2 FQNNGV. The chain's CDR3 is CASSSYGGAYNEQFF. CDR3 sequence (DNA): TGTGCCAGCAGCTCATACGGTGGGGCCTACAATGAGCAGTTCTTC.

This clone came up once. This sequence joins TRBV29-1 and TRBJ2-2; 7 bases are shared with TRBD2. The CDR3 loop spans 15 amino acids. V was clipped by 4 bases and J by 3 bases; unmatched bases: 8. CDR1 SQVTM and CDR2 ANQGSEA come from the germline V gene. The CDR3: CSVAGLADHTGELFF. The CDR3 DNA is TGCAGCGTTGCCGGCCTAGCGGACCACACCGGGGAGCTGTTTTTT.

The chain employs TRBV30 and TRBJ1-5; 7 bases line up with TRBD1. CDR1 is GTSNPN and CDR2 is SVGIG in the germline V gene (reference sequence). The CDR3 runs 13 residues. Unmatched junction bases numbered 4, after V lost 2 bases and J lost 6 bases. DNA for the CDR3: TGTGCCTGGAGTTTAGCAGGGGGTCAGCCCCAGCATTTT. Amino acids: CAWSLAGGQPQHF.

The genes are TRBV7-2 and TRBJ2-7, with 7 nucleotides matching TRBD2. Unmatched junction bases numbered 10, after V lost 4 bases and J lost 4 bases. Germline V gene lookup returns CDR1 SGHTA and CDR2 FQGNSA. The CDR3 runs 15 residues. The CDR3 DNA is TGTGCCAGCAGCTCACGGGGAGGGCCAGGGTACGAGCAGTACTTC. As protein: CASSSRGGPGYEQYF.